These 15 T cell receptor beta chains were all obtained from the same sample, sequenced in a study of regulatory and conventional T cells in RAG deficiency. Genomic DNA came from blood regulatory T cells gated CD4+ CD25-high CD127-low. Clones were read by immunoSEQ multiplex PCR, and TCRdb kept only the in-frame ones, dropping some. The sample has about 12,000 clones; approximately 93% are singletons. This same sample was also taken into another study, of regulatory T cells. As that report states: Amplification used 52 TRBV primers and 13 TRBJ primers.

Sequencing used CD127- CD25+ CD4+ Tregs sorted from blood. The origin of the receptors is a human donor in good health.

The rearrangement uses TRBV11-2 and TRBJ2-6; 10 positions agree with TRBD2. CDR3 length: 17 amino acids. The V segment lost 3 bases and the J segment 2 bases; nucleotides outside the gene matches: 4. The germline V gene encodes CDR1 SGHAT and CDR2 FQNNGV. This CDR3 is CASSLSGGEAGANVLTF. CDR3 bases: TGTGCCAGCAGCTTGAGCGGGGGGGAGGCTGGGGCCAACGTCCTGACTTTC.

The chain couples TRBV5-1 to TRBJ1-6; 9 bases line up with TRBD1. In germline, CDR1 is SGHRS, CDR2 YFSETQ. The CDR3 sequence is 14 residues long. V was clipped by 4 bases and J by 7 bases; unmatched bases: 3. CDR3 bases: TGCGCCAGCAGCAGAACAGGGGGCAATTCACCCCTCCACTTT. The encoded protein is CASSRTGGNSPLHF.

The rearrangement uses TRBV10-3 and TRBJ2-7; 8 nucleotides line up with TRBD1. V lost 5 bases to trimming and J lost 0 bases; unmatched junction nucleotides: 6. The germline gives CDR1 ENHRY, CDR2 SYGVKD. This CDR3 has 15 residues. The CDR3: CAISRTGLSSYEQYF. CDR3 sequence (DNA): TGTGCCATCAGTCGGACAGGGCTAAGCTCCTACGAGCAGTACTTC.

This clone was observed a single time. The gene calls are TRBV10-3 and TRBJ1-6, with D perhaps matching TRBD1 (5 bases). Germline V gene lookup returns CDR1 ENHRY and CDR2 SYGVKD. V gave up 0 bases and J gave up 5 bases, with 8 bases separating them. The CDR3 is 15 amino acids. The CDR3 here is CAISESVRDNSPLHF. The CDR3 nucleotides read TGTGCCATCAGTGAGTCGGTCAGGGATAATTCACCCCTCCACTTT.

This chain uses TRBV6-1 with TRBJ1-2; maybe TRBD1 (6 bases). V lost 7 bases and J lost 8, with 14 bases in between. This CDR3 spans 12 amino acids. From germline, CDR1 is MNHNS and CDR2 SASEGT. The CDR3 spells CASTLTGYGYTF. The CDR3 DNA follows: TGTGCCAGCACCCTGACAGGATACGGCTACACCTTC.

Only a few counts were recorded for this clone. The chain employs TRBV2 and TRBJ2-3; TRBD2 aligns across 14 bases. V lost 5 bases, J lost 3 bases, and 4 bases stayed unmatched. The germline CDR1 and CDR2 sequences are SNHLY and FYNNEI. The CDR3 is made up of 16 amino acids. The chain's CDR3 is CASSIRTSGGTDTQYF. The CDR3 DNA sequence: TGTGCCAGCAGTATAAGGACTAGCGGGGGGACAGATACGCAGTATTTT.

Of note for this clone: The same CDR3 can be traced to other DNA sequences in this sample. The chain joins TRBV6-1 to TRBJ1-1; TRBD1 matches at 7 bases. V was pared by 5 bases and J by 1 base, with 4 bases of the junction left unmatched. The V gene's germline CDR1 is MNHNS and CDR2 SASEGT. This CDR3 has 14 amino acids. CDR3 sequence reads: CASSSQGPNTEAFF. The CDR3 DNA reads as TGTGCCAGCAGTTCACAGGGGCCGAACACTGAAGCTTTCTTT.

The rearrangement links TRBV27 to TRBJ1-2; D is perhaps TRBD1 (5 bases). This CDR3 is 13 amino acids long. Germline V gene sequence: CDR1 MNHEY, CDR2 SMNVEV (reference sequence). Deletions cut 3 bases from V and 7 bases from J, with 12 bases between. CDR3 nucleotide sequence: TGTGCCAGCAGTTTCGAGGGGCGGGGTGGCTACACCTTC. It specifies CASSFEGRGGYTF.

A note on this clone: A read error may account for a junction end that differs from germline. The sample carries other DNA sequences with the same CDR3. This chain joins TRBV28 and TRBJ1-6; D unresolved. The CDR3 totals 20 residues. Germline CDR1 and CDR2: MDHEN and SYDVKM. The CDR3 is CASTSLGFGDWSSYNSPLHF. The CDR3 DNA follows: TGTGCCAGCACCTCCCTCGGTTTCGGCGACTGGAGCTCCTATAATTCCCCCCTCCACTTT.

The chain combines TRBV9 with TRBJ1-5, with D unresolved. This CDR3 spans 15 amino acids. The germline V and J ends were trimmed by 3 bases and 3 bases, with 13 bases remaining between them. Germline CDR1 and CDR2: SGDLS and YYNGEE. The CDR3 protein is CASSAGGMTNQPQHF. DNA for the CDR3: TGTGCCAGCAGCGCTGGAGGAATGACCAATCAGCCCCAGCATTTT.

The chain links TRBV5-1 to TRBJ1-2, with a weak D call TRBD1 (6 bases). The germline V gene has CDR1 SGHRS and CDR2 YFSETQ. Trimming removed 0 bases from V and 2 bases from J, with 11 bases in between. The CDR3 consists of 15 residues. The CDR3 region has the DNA TGCGCCAGCAGCTTGGCTACAGGGCTAAACTATGGCTACACCTTC. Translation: CASSLATGLNYGYTF.

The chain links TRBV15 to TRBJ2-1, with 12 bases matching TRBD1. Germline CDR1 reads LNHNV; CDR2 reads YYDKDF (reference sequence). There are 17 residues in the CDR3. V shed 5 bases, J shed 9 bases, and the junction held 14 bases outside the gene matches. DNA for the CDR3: TGTGCCACCAGCTACCTAGACCGGGACAGGGGGCAGGGTGAGCAGTTCTTC. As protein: CATSYLDRDRGQGEQFF.

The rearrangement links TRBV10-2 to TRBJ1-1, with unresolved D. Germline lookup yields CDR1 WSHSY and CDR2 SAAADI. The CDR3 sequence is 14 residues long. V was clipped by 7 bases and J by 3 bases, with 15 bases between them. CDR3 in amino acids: CASIRGIWDTEAFF. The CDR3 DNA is TGCGCCAGCATTAGAGGGATTTGGGACACTGAAGCTTTCTTT.

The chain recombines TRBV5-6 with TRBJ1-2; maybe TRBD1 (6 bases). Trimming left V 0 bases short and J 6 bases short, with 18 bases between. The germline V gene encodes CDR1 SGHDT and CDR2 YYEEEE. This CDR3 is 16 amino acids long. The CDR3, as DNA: TGTGCCAGCAGCTTGGTAGGCAGGGGCTCTGGCGATGGCTACACCTTC. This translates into CASSLVGRGSGDGYTF.

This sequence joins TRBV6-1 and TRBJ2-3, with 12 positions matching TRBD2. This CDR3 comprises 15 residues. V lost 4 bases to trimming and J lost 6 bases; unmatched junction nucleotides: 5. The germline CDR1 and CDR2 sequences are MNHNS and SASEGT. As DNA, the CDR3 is TGTGCCAGCAGTGGTTTTGGGACTAGCGGGGATACGCAGTATTTT. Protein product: CASSGFGTSGDTQYF.